This paragraph covers one T cell receptor beta chain sequence. This clone was picked up one time. Its antigen specificity is not known. Base qualities are not at hand, and no much larger clone is one base apart. Library prep was done by the immunoSEQ multiplex PCR assay. TCRdb carries this immuneACCESS record with in-frame sequences only. Its versions omit some clonotypes, under half of them owing to an unresolved V gene in the studies checked, with the rest unexplained. For this sample there are about 60,000 clones; roughly 93% appear just once. Approximately 1.2% of the sample comes from the top ten. The sample originates from a study of T cell changes during pregnancy in multiple sclerosis (dated by TCRdb to between 2018 and 2021). In the study overall: Changes in the T cell repertoire over the course of pregnancy were examined in this study in women with multiple sclerosis.

Including cysteine and phenylalanine, the CDR3 has 15 amino acids. Only CDR3 DNA remains: 45 bases, in frame from the first base. CDR1 and CDR2, looked up from the germline V gene, are MDHEN and SYDVKM. The junction shows trimming of 7 bases on V and 2 bases on J, plus 18 bases between the germline ends. The sequence came from a female donor with multiple sclerosis, enrolled in a pregnancy study. The sequence joins TRBV28 to TRBJ2-7; the best D guess is TRBD2, with 7 bases matching. The sample here was peripheral blood, taken in the second trimester of pregnancy. The bases are TGTGCCAGCACCATTGGGGGGGGCAGGGCCTACGAGCAGTACTTC. Its coded protein is CASTIGGGRAYEQYF.